A selection of T cell receptor beta chains follows, all from one sample in a study of graft-versus-host responses after intestinal transplantation. Their antigens remain unidentified. Measured with immunoSEQ multiplex PCR; TCRdb has only the in-frame clones, and not every one. The sample shows around 90,000 clones, 85% to 95% of them seen only once. Source: unstimulated CD8+ T cells sorted from spleen or lymph node cells, taken before transplant. These receptors all come from a human donor who was the organ donor for an intestinal transplant. Each CDR3 is given with its conserved first and last residue. A D gene is named only where the DNA matches it firmly. Only some rows state a clone size, as once, few, many or a class for expanded clones.

.	TRBV5-5	.	TRBJ2-7	CASSLGWRGRRDDEQYF	TGTGCCAGCAGCTTGGGATGGAGGGGGCGCAGGGACGACGAGCAGTACTTC
.	TRBV7-8	once	TRBJ2-7	CASSLGGRTYEQYF	TGTGCCAGCAGCTTAGGCGGACGGACATACGAGCAGTACTTC
TRBD1	TRBV7-3	.	TRBJ1-1	CASSFPGGSEAFF	TGTGCCAGCAGCTTCCCAGGGGGATCTGAAGCTTTCTTT
.	TRBV15	.	TRBJ1-3	CATSRDRGNTIYF	TGTGCCACCAGCAGAGATAGAGGTAACACCATATATTTT
TRBD2	TRBV2	once	TRBJ2-7	CASLRRGAGGTYEQYF	TGTGCCAGCCTAAGGCGAGGGGCGGGGGGGACCTACGAGCAGTACTTC
.	TRBV2	.	TRBJ1-5	CASSGGGNSNQPQHF	TGTGCCAGCAGTGGAGGGGGAAATAGCAATCAGCCCCAGCATTTT
TRBD1	TRBV6-5	.	TRBJ1-1	CASSRQGVSNTEAFF	TGTGCCAGCAGTAGACAGGGCGTCTCGAACACTGAAGCTTTCTTT
TRBD2	TRBV4-2	.	TRBJ2-1	CASSLAGEQFF	TGTGCCAGCAGCTTAGCGGGGGAGCAGTTCTTC
.	TRBV7-8	.	TRBJ1-3	CASSLGAGHGNTIYF	TGTGCCAGCAGCTTAGGGGCAGGGCACGGAAACACCATATATTTT
TRBD1	TRBV9	.	TRBJ2-3	CASSVEGTDTDTQYF	TGTGCCAGCAGCGTAGAGGGGACAGACACAGATACGCAGTATTTT
.	TRBV12-2	.	TRBJ1-3	CASRSGTGTGTPNAGNTIYF	TGTGCAAGTCGCTCAGGGACCGGGACAGGGACACCCAACGCTGGAAACACCATATATTTT
TRBD2	TRBV29-1	.	TRBJ2-1	CSVADPLAGEAHEQFF	TGCAGCGTTGCGGACCCCCTAGCGGGAGAAGCCCATGAGCAGTTCTTC
.	TRBV27	.	TRBJ2-1	CASSPEDGPFFYNEQFF	TGTGCCAGCAGTCCGGAGGACGGGCCGTTCTTTTACAATGAGCAATTCTTC
.	TRBV19	.	TRBJ2-7	CASSLSRASEQYF	TGTGCCAGTAGTCTGTCCAGGGCGTCCGAGCAGTACTTC
.	TRBV19	.	TRBJ2-1	CASSTGNEQFF	TGTGCCAGTAGTACCGGTAATGAGCAGTTCTTC
.	TRBV9	once	TRBJ2-2	CASSVGVHGELFF	TGTGCCAGCAGCGTAGGAGTCCACGGGGAGCTGTTTTTT
.	TRBV7-3	.	TRBJ1-1	CASSLGAENTEAFF	TGTGCCAGCAGCTTAGGTGCGGAAAACACTGAAGCTTTCTTT
.	TRBV19	.	TRBJ2-7	CASKAAPGFSYEQYF	TGTGCCAGTAAAGCCGCACCGGGTTTCTCCTACGAGCAGTACTTC
.	TRBV5-6	.	TRBJ1-3	CASSPGEGGRLNTIYF	TGTGCCAGCAGCCCTGGTGAAGGGGGACGGTTGAACACCATATATTTT
TRBD2	TRBV6-1	.	TRBJ2-3	CASSEVAGGNTDTQYF	TGTGCCAGCAGTGAGGTAGCGGGGGGCAACACAGATACGCAGTATTTT
.	TRBV7-9	.	TRBJ2-7	CASSSGGPYEQYF	TGTGCCAGCAGCTCCGGGGGGCCCTACGAGCAGTACTTC
.	TRBV4-1	.	TRBJ2-7	CASSRKEGWGLYEQYF	TGCGCCAGCAGCCGGAAGGAAGGTTGGGGGCTCTACGAGCAGTACTTC
TRBD1	TRBV11-2	.	TRBJ2-3	CASSLTGIEGDTQYF	TGTGCCAGCAGCTTGACAGGGATCGAGGGGGATACGCAGTATTTT
TRBD1	TRBV13	.	TRBJ1-1	CASTKEGGQGDTEAFF	TGTGCCAGCACAAAAGAGGGAGGCCAGGGGGACACTGAAGCTTTCTTT
TRBD1	TRBV28	.	TRBJ2-2	CASSFFLRHPGQWEVGEWGELFF	TGTGCCAGCAGTTTTTTTCTTCGACATCCGGGACAGTGGGAAGTTGGAGAATGGGGGGAGCTGTTTTTT
TRBD2	TRBV5-4	.	TRBJ2-1	CASSFILAENEQFF	TGTGCCAGCAGCTTCATTCTAGCGGAAAATGAGCAGTTCTTC
.	TRBV28	.	TRBJ2-7	CASRSSGVEQYF	TGTGCCAGCAGAAGTTCCGGGGTCGAGCAGTACTTC
TRBD2	TRBV27	.	TRBJ2-3	CASSPAGLAGGWDTQYF	TGTGCCAGCAGTCCCGCGGGACTAGCGGGAGGGTGGGATACGCAGTATTTT
.	TRBV10-2	once	TRBJ1-2	CASSESRRPHGTNYGYTF	TGCGCCAGCAGTGAGTCTCGGAGACCCCATGGTACTAACTATGGCTACACCTTC
.	TRBV7-9	.	TRBJ1-1	CASTYREVEAFF	TGTGCCAGCACCTATCGGGAGGTTGAAGCTTTCTTT
TRBD2	TRBV28	.	TRBJ2-1	CASGSGTSGLTLNEQFF	TGTGCCAGCGGCTCCGGGACTAGCGGGTTGACTCTCAATGAGCAGTTCTTC
.	TRBV27	.	TRBJ1-5	CASSVTGFGNQPQHF	TGTGCCAGCAGTGTTACAGGGTTTGGCAATCAGCCCCAGCATTTT
.	TRBV2	.	TRBJ1-3	CASRAPREFYPSSGNTIYF	TGTGCCAGCCGGGCCCCCCGGGAATTCTACCCGAGCTCTGGAAACACCATATATTTT
.	TRBV9	.	TRBJ2-5	CASSVSRTEKETQYF	TGTGCCAGCAGCGTCTCACGGACAGAGAAAGAGACCCAGTACTTC
TRBD2	TRBV7-9	.	TRBJ2-3	CASSSRLAPNTDTQYF	TGTGCCAGCAGCTCCAGACTAGCGCCAAACACAGATACGCAGTATTTT
.	TRBV5-6	few	TRBJ2-5	CASSFEETQYF	TGTGCCAGCAGCTTCGAGGAGACCCAGTACTTC
.	TRBV9	.	TRBJ2-2	CASSFGTTGELFF	TGTGCCAGCAGCTTTGGGACTACCGGGGAGCTGTTTTTT
.	TRBV28	.	TRBJ2-1	CASSLGGVRYNEQFF	TGTGCCAGCAGTCTAGGGGGGGTGCGGTACAATGAGCAGTTCTTC
TRBD1	TRBV9	.	TRBJ1-2	CASSGTFTRGYYGYTF	TGTGCCAGCAGCGGAACTTTCACCAGGGGGTACTATGGCTACACCTTC
.	TRBV2	.	TRBJ1-2	CASSEYPGANYGYTF	TGTGCCAGCAGTGAATACCCAGGGGCTAACTATGGCTACACCTTC
.	TRBV5-4	.	TRBJ1-2	CASSLSREDDYTF	TGTGCCAGCAGCTTGTCCAGGGAAGATGACTACACCTTC
TRBD2	TRBV30	.	TRBJ2-5	CAWRTNPGGQETQYF	TGTGCCTGGAGAACAAATCCGGGGGGCCAAGAGACCCAGTACTTC
TRBD1	TRBV6-1	.	TRBJ1-5	CASSEAGGQGNQPQHF	TGTGCCAGCAGTGAAGCGGGGGGACAGGGTAATCAGCCCCAGCATTTT
TRBD2	TRBV5-1	.	TRBJ2-1	CASSLGASGGGNEQFF	TGCGCCAGCAGCTTGGGGGCTAGCGGGGGGGGCAATGAGCAGTTCTTC
.	TRBV6-6	.	TRBJ1-2	CASSWARDFGSYGYTF	TGTGCCAGCAGTTGGGCTCGGGACTTCGGCTCCTATGGCTACACCTTC
.	TRBV7-2	.	TRBJ1-5	CASSLGGEPPQHF	TGTGCCAGCAGCTTAGGGGGGGAGCCGCCCCAGCATTTT
TRBD2	TRBV19	.	TRBJ2-7	CASSIVGGAGYEQYF	TGTGCCAGTAGTATAGTGGGAGGGGCTGGTTACGAGCAGTACTTC
TRBD2	TRBV19	.	TRBJ2-3	CASSIHTAGGASTDTQYF	TGTGCCAGTAGTATACACACCGCGGGAGGGGCTAGCACAGATACGCAGTATTTT
.	TRBV2	.	TRBJ1-2	CASSVETYGYTF	TGTGCCAGCAGTGTGGAGACTTATGGCTACACCTTC
.	TRBV21-1	.	TRBJ2-1	CASTSVGGAYNEQFF	TGTGCCAGCACCAGCGTGGGCGGGGCCTACAATGAGCAGTTCTTC
.	TRBV29-1	.	TRBJ2-2	CSVGVEGPSSGELFF	TGCAGCGTCGGGGTGGAGGGGCCATCCTCCGGGGAGCTGTTTTTT
.	TRBV7-9	.	TRBJ2-6	CASPGGGANVLTF	TGTGCCAGCCCAGGTGGTGGGGCCAACGTCCTGACTTTC
.	TRBV5-1	.	TRBJ1-5	CASSLDPLYSNQPQHF	TGCGCCAGCAGCCTTGATCCGCTATATAGCAATCAGCCCCAGCATTTT
.	TRBV4-1	.	TRBJ1-2	CASSLRDTSNYGYTF	TGCGCCAGCAGCCTTCGGGACACATCTAACTATGGCTACACCTTC
.	TRBV7-6	.	TRBJ2-3	CASSLEAIGTDTQYF	TGTGCCAGCAGCTTAGAAGCGATAGGCACAGATACGCAGTATTTT
TRBD2	TRBV29-1	.	TRBJ2-5	CSVVQGLARGEETQYF	TGCAGCGTTGTCCAGGGACTAGCGAGAGGAGAAGAGACCCAGTACTTC
.	TRBV19	.	TRBJ1-4	CAPRRCTNEKLFF	TGTGCCCCAAGGAGGTGTACTAATGAAAAACTGTTTTTT
.	TRBV29-1	.	TRBJ2-5	CSVSLGIVQETQYF	TGCAGCGTCTCCTTGGGCATTGTACAAGAGACCCAGTACTTC
.	TRBV10-3	.	TRBJ2-2	CAISESRWQPTGELFF	TGTGCCATCAGTGAGTCGCGGTGGCAGCCCACCGGGGAGCTGTTTTTT
.	TRBV7-8	.	TRBJ2-1	CASSLGLRGGFYNEQFF	TGTGCCAGCAGCCTAGGGTTGAGAGGGGGATTCTACAATGAGCAGTTCTTC